Below, 7 T cell receptor beta chains from the same sample are listed, as sequenced in a study of cytomegalovirus exposure and HLA in healthy donors. Primers for the PCR totalled 60 Vbeta and 13 Jbeta. Sequencing used immunoSEQ multiplex PCR; TCRdb keeps in-frame clones, though not all of them. This table holds a few hundred thousand clones, approximately 90% found once. Sequencing used PBMCs. Receptors were obtained from a woman between 18 and 30 years old in good health and CMV-seronegative.

The rearrangement joins TRBV29-1 to TRBJ1-2, with TRBD1 matching over 7 bases. Trimming at V came to 2 bases and at J to 7 bases, leaving 4 bases not matched to a gene. Germline V gene lookup returns CDR1 SQVTM and CDR2 ANQGSEA. The CDR3 covers 12 residues. For the CDR3, the DNA is TGCAGCGTTGAACAGACAGGGTTTGGCTACACCTTC. It translates to CSVEQTGFGYTF. Complete variable domain (other parts from reference TRBV29-1 and TRBJ1-2): SAVISQKPSRDICQRGTSLTIQCQVDSQVTMMFWYRQQPGQSLTLIATANQGSEATYESGFVIDKFPISRPNLTFSTLTVSNMSPEDSSIYLCSVEQTGFGYTFGSGTRLTVV.

V and J are TRBV14 and TRBJ2-7; 8 bases fit TRBD1. The CDR3 spans 16 residues. Germline V gives CDR1 SGHDN, CDR2 FVKESK. V lost 1 base, J lost 3 bases, and 8 bases stayed unmatched. The CDR3 region is CASSQGLGQGRYEQYF. DNA for the CDR3: TGTGCCAGCAGCCAAGGACTAGGACAGGGACGCTACGAGCAGTACTTC.

The chain is built from TRBV7-2 and TRBJ2-3; D is unresolved. Trimming pared 5 bases from V and 3 bases from J, leaving 6 bases between. Germline CDR1 SGHTA, CDR2 FQGNSA. There are 12 residues in the CDR3. The CDR3 region is CASSLLTDTQYF. The DNA for the CDR3 is TGTGCCAGCAGCCTTTTAACAGATACGCAGTATTTT.

V gene TRBV29-1 combines with J gene TRBJ2-3; no clear D gene. The CDR3 extends over 12 amino acids. Germline CDR1 SQVTM, CDR2 ANQGSEA. V lost 7 bases to trimming and J lost 1 base, with 9 bases between them. The CDR3 nucleotides are TGCAGCGAACTCCGGGGCACAGATACGCAGTATTTT. Its protein is CSELRGTDTQYF.

V gene TRBV7-8 combines with J gene TRBJ1-5, with 8 positions matching TRBD1. CDR1 and CDR2 from the germline V gene are SGHVS and FQNEAQ. V shed 5 bases, J shed 2 bases, and the junction held 8 bases outside the gene matches. The CDR3 runs 16 residues. CDR3 protein: CASSPSQGAGNQPQHF. CDR3 in DNA: TGTGCCAGCAGCCCCTCTCAGGGGGCAGGCAATCAGCCCCAGCATTTT.

The rearrangement uses TRBV5-6 and TRBJ2-5, with D possibly matching TRBD2 (6 bases). The J call is doubtful: the DNA matches TRBJ2-7 better. Germline V gene lookup returns CDR1 SGHDT and CDR2 YYEEEE. The length of the CDR3 is 14 residues. The CDR3 sequence: CASSVSGTSYEQYF. In nucleotides, the CDR3 is TGTGCCAGCAGCGTATCCGGGACTTCCTACGAGCAGTACTTC.

The chain has TRBV5-1 and TRBJ2-1, with TRBD2 matching over 11 bases. Trimming cost V 1 base and J 4 bases; bases outside gene matches: 4. The V gene's germline CDR1 is SGHRS and CDR2 YFSETQ. The CDR3 sequence is 16 residues long. The CDR3 nucleotides read TGCGCCAGCAGCTTGTCTAGCGGGGGGCTGTACAATGAGCAGTTCTTC. This translates into CASSLSSGGLYNEQFF.